Following are 21 T cell receptor beta chains from one sample sequenced in a study of blood T cell repertoires in COVID-19. Assay used: immunoSEQ multiplex PCR; TCRdb lists only in-frame clones, some missing. The table records about 270,000 clones, around nine tenths of them present only once. Sequencing was carried out using peripheral blood. These TCRs come from a man aged 35 to 55 with active or convalescent COVID-19.

This clone was seen only a few times. This chain connects TRBV29-1 to TRBJ1-3, with no clear D. V lost 5 bases, J lost 2 bases, and 13 bases lay in between. The CDR3 totals 14 residues. CDR1 SQVTM and CDR2 ANQGSEA come from the germline V gene. The CDR3 bases are TGCAGCGTTTGGGCGTCAGATCCTGGAAACACCATATATTTT. Amino acids: CSVWASDPGNTIYF.

The chain uses TRBV20-1 and TRBJ1-5, with unresolved D. V was cut by 3 bases and J by 2 bases, with 14 bases left in between. There are 15 residues in the CDR3. The germline V gene has CDR1 DFQATT and CDR2 SNEGSKA (reference sequence). This CDR3 reads CSASASSVGNQPQHF. The CDR3 DNA reads TGCAGTGCTAGTGCCTCCTCAGTGGGCAATCAGCCCCAGCATTTT.

The chain recombines TRBV15 with TRBJ2-2; TRBD1 matches at 12 bases. The germline V gene encodes CDR1 LNHNV and CDR2 YYDKDF (reference sequence). The CDR3 is 18 amino acids. Trimming at V came to 3 bases and at J to 2 bases, leaving 7 bases not matched to a gene. CDR3 in amino acids: CATSRGPGQGANTGELFF. Here the CDR3 DNA reads TGTGCCACCAGCAGGGGTCCGGGACAGGGGGCTAACACCGGGGAGCTGTTTTTT.

The rearrangement uses TRBV27 and TRBJ2-1; 15 nucleotides align to TRBD2. The CDR3 runs 19 residues. V was pared by 8 bases and J by 1 base, with 12 bases of the junction left unmatched. Germline CDR1 reads MNHEY; CDR2 reads SMNVEV (reference sequence). The CDR3 is CASRRPGTSGGTSYNEQFF. CDR3 nucleotides: TGTGCCAGCCGACGTCCCGGGACTAGCGGGGGGACTTCCTACAATGAGCAGTTCTTC.

The chain uses TRBV6-1 and TRBJ2-3, with 13 bases that match TRBD2. The CDR3 is made up of 19 amino acids. V shed 1 base and J 6 bases; nucleotides not matched to a gene: 13. Germline V gene data show CDR1 as MNHNS and CDR2 as SASEGT. The CDR3 bases are TGTGCCAGCAGTGAAGACGCGGCGGGACTAGCGGGATCGGGGGATACGCAGTATTTT. Encoded protein: CASSEDAAGLAGSGDTQYF.

The chain combines TRBV19 with TRBJ2-5; 11 nucleotides agree with TRBD2. Germline CDR1 is LNHDA and CDR2 is SQIVND (reference sequence). The CDR3 runs 16 residues. The junction had 10 bases not matched to a gene; V was cut back by 5 bases and J by 5 bases. CDR3: CASSVISGRAAETQYF. The CDR3 DNA reads as TGTGCCAGTAGTGTGATTAGCGGGAGGGCCGCGGAGACCCAGTACTTC.

This clone was picked up one time. This CDR3 is CASSQSGGANYGYTF. As DNA, the CDR3 is TGTGCCAGCAGCCAATCAGGGGGCGCTAACTATGGCTACACCTTC. The chain is built from TRBV6-5 and TRBJ1-2, with 8 positions matching TRBD1. CDR1 is MNHEY, CDR2 SVGAGI, per germline. The CDR3 length is 15 residues. Trimming removed 6 bases from V and 0 bases from J; junction bases left unmatched: 6.

The gene calls are TRBV5-4 and TRBJ1-1; D is ambiguous. There are 14 residues in the CDR3. The V end lost 0 bases, the J end lost 7 bases, and 13 bases lay between the germline ends. CDR1 SGHNT and CDR2 YYREEE come from the germline V gene (reference sequence). CDR3 DNA sequence: TGTGCCAGCAGCTTGGCGAGGGCAGCAAATGAAGCTTTCTTT. It codes for CASSLARAANEAFF.

The rearrangement joins TRBV3-1 (or the pseudogene TRBV3-2) to TRBJ2-1, with TRBD2 matching over 7 bases. Germline CDR1 and CDR2: LGHDT and YNNKEL (reference sequence). With 4 bases clipped from V and 15 bases from J, the junction kept 12 bases outside the gene matches. The CDR3 extends over 13 amino acids. DNA for the CDR3: TGTGCCAGCAGCCTCTCGTCTAGCGGTAGTGTGTTCTTC. This translates into CASSLSSSGSVFF.

The chain joins TRBV10-3 to TRBJ1-1; 9 positions agree with TRBD1. CDR1 and CDR2 (germline): ENHRY, SYGVKD. Trimming cost V 6 bases and J 5 bases; bases outside gene matches: 10. CDR3 length: 15 residues. The CDR3 bases are TGTGCCATCAGGAGGACAGGGGAGGCGGGAACTGAAGCTTTCTTT. As protein: CAIRRTGEAGTEAFF.

In this sample, this clone turned up once. The chain links TRBV28 to TRBJ1-2; 9 nucleotides align to TRBD1. The length of the CDR3 is 13 residues. Trimming removed 5 bases from V and 5 bases from J; junction bases left unmatched: 3. In germline, CDR1 is MDHEN, CDR2 SYDVKM. The DNA for the CDR3 is TGTGCCAGCAGTCGAGGACAGGGGTATGGCTACACCTTC. Amino acid sequence: CASSRGQGYGYTF.

This clone was detected once. Written as DNA, the CDR3 is TGCAGCGTTGAGGAGGGGTCATCACCCCTCCACTTT. Its translation is CSVEEGSSPLHF. This sequence joins TRBV29-1 and TRBJ1-6; tentative D call: TRBD1 (5 bases). Germline V gene data show CDR1 as SQVTM and CDR2 as ANQGSEA. V shed 3 bases and J shed 10 bases, with 10 bases lying between them. The CDR3 runs to 12 residues. The entire variable domain, with the rest obtained from reference TRBV29-1 and TRBJ1-6, is as follows: SAVISQKPSRDICQRGTSLTIQCQVDSQVTMMFWYRQQPGQSLTLIATANQGSEATYESGFVIDKFPISRPNLTFSTLTVSNMSPEDSSIYLCSVEEGSSPLHFGNGTRLTVT.

The rearrangement joins TRBV3-1 (or the pseudogene TRBV3-2) to TRBJ2-7, with D unclear. The germline gives CDR1 LGHDT, CDR2 YNNKEL (reference sequence). V lost 4 bases and J lost 1, with 14 bases in between. The CDR3 spans 15 residues. CDR3 DNA sequence: TGTGCCAGCAGCCCTACTGTTACAGAATCCTACGAGCAGTACTTC. Protein sequence: CASSPTVTESYEQYF.

The V and J genes are TRBV6-5 and TRBJ2-7, with TRBD1 identical over 10 bases. J lost 6 bases, V lost 6 bases, and 2 bases had no gene match. CDR1 MNHEY and CDR2 SVGAGI come from the germline V gene. CDR3 size: 12 residues. Here the CDR3 reads CASRWTGGEQYF. CDR3 sequence (DNA): TGTGCCAGCAGATGGACAGGGGGCGAGCAGTACTTC.

The rearrangement uses TRBV5-5 and TRBJ1-4; TRBD1 is a possible D gene (6 bases). The germline gives CDR1 SGHKS, CDR2 YYEKEE (reference sequence). The V and J ends lost 3 bases and 8 bases respectively, with 14 bases between them. This CDR3 has 14 amino acids. In DNA form, the CDR3 reads TGTGCCAGCAGCTCAAACAGGGAAGAAGAAAAACTGTTTTTT. Encoded protein: CASSSNREEEKLFF.

The genes are TRBV5-5 and TRBJ1-5; TRBD1 is a possible D gene (5 bases). CDR1 is SGHKS and CDR2 is YYEKEE in the germline V gene (reference sequence). CDR3 size: 15 residues. The ends were cut back, 3 bases at V and 3 bases at J, with 13 bases in the middle. CDR3 bases: TGTGCCAGCAGCTATTCTACAGGAAACAATCAGCCCCAGCATTTT. Amino acid sequence: CASSYSTGNNQPQHF.

DNA of the CDR3: TGTGCCAGCTCACCCTCGGACCGGGAGTTGTCAGATACGCAGTATTTT. This codes for CASSPSDRELSDTQYF. The chain couples TRBV18 to TRBJ2-3; D is possibly TRBD2 (6 bases). The CDR3 extends over 16 amino acids. The V end was cut by 3 bases, the J end by 4 bases, with 17 bases between. Germline loops: CDR1 KGHSH, CDR2 LQKENI.

This clone was observed a handful of times. V and J are TRBV6-5 and TRBJ1-2; D is uncertain. V lost 6 bases and J lost 4, with 12 bases in between. There are 13 residues in the CDR3. CDR1 is MNHEY and CDR2 is SVGAGI in the germline V gene. CDR3 nucleotides: TGTGCCAGCAGCTACAGCGTATTCTATGGCTACACCTTC. Translated, it gives CASSYSVFYGYTF.

The chain combines TRBV21-1 with TRBJ1-4; the table's D call, TRBD1, has no DNA check behind it. TRBV21-1 is a pseudogene segment. The CDR3 sequence is 14 residues long. Here the CDR3 reads CASRIRDRLEKLFF. The CDR3 region has the DNA TGTGCCAGCAGGATCCGGGACAGATTGGAAAAACTGTTTTTT.

The rearrangement joins TRBV7-7 to TRBJ1-1; the D gene is possibly TRBD1 (5 bases). This CDR3 is 15 amino acids long. The germline gives CDR1 SSHAT, CDR2 FNYEAQ (reference sequence). V dropped 5 bases and J dropped 4 bases, with 17 bases sitting between them. The DNA of the CDR3 is TGTGCCAGCAGCCCTCTCAGACCGCAGGGCACTGAAGCTTTCTTT. Its protein is CASSPLRPQGTEAFF.

This clone was counted only a few times. The chain carries TRBV7-9 and TRBJ2-5; D is perhaps TRBD2 (6 bases). Germline V lookup: CDR1 SEHNR, CDR2 FQNEAQ (reference sequence). V shed 9 bases and J shed 5 bases, with 16 bases lying between them. The CDR3 is 13 amino acids. CDR3 nucleotides: TGTGCCAGTTTGGAGGGGACTGGGGAGACCCAGTACTTC. Protein product: CASLEGTGETQYF.